A single sample is the source of the 12 T cell receptor beta chains below, sequenced in a study of shared clonotypes between healthy human individuals. It was CD45RO-negative cells, positively selected for CCR7, that made up naive CD8 cells, with terminally differentiated effector memory CD45RA+ cells excluded. Clones were read by immunoSEQ multiplex PCR, and TCRdb kept only the in-frame ones, dropping some. The table records about 2.1 million clones, roughly 93% of them present only once. Sequencing used naive CD8+ T cells from PBMCs. Receptors originate from a man between 18 and 35 years old in good health. Some clones in this sample may be carry-over from other donors' samples.

The chain couples TRBV5-1 to TRBJ2-7; TRBD2 matches 8 bases. Germline CDR1 is SGHRS and CDR2 is YFSETQ. Trimming took 0 bases from V and 0 from J; bases not matched to a gene: 8. The CDR3 sequence is 17 residues long. The CDR3 loop is CASSLEASGRSSYEQYF. For the CDR3, the DNA is TGCGCCAGCAGCTTGGAGGCTAGCGGGCGAAGCTCCTACGAGCAGTACTTC.

The chain is built from TRBV27 and TRBJ2-1, with D unresolved. The V end was cut by 4 bases, the J end by 14 bases, with 18 bases between. Germline V lookup: CDR1 MNHEY, CDR2 SMNVEV (reference sequence). The CDR3 is 13 amino acids. CDR3 in amino acids: CASSSLLFPVEFF. The DNA for the CDR3 is TGTGCCAGCAGTTCTCTTTTATTCCCGGTTGAGTTCTTC.

Only one count was recorded for this clone. V gene TRBV28 combines with J gene TRBJ2-3, with D tentatively TRBD1 or TRBD2 (5 bases each). Trimming cost V 4 bases and J 6 bases, with 23 bases left between them. CDR3 length equals 17 residues. Looked up from germline, CDR1 is MDHEN and CDR2 is SYDVKM. CDR3 in DNA: TGTGCCAGCAGTTCGCGGTTCCGGGACCTGGTGTGGGATACGCAGTATTTT. Translating gives CASSSRFRDLVWDTQYF.

The chain links TRBV27 to TRBJ2-7; 8 positions match TRBD2. Unmatched junction bases numbered 8, after V lost 5 bases and J lost 2 bases. Germline CDR1 MNHEY, CDR2 SMNVEV (reference sequence). The CDR3 consists of 15 residues. As DNA, the CDR3 is TGTGCCAGCAGTCTCCACTCCGGGGGGGCCTACGAGCAGTACTTC. Translating it yields CASSLHSGGAYEQYF.

The chain combines TRBV30 with TRBJ2-1; TRBD2 agrees at 15 bases. The CDR3 contains 19 residues. J lost 0 bases, V lost 0 bases, and 6 bases had no gene match. In germline, CDR1 is GTSNPN, CDR2 SVGIG (reference sequence). The CDR3 nucleotides are TGTGCCTGGAGTGTACTTGGGACTAGCGGGAGGAGCTCCTACAATGAGCAGTTCTTC. It yields the protein CAWSVLGTSGRSSYNEQFF.

The genes are TRBV15 and TRBJ2-7; 10 bases agree with TRBD2. CDR1 is LNHNV and CDR2 is YYDKDF in the germline V gene (reference sequence). The CDR3 runs 15 residues. With 3 bases clipped from V and 2 bases from J, the junction kept 4 bases outside the gene matches. CDR3 in amino acids: CATSREAGGPYEQYF. CDR3 DNA sequence: TGTGCCACCAGCAGGGAAGCGGGAGGGCCCTACGAGCAGTACTTC. Combining the CDR3 with reference TRBV15 and TRBJ2-7 gives the whole variable domain DAMVIQNPRYQVTQFGKPVTLSCSQTLNHNVMYWYQQKSSQAPKLLFHYYDKDFNNEADTPDNFQSRRPNTSFCFLDIRSPGLGDTAMYLCATSREAGGPYEQYFGPGTRLTVT.

The chain links TRBV27 to TRBJ2-1, with D uncertain. CDR1 is MNHEY and CDR2 is SMNVEV in the germline V gene (reference sequence). The CDR3 covers 15 residues. The V gene lost 4 bases and the J gene lost 5 bases, with 15 bases spanning the gap. The CDR3 coding sequence is TGTGCCAGCAGTTCAACCTCCCACAGAAACAATGAGCAGTTCTTC. Amino acid sequence: CASSSTSHRNNEQFF.

The CDR3 DNA follows: TGTGCCAGTAGTATGTCAGGGGGCGAGATATGGGCCACTGAAGCTTTCTTT. Protein sequence: CASSMSGGEIWATEAFF. V is TRBV19 and J is TRBJ1-1; TRBD1 matches 8 bases. The CDR3 is made up of 17 amino acids. The V and J ends lost 3 bases and 4 bases, in that order; junction bases with no gene match: 13. Germline V gene lookup returns CDR1 LNHDA and CDR2 SQIVND (reference sequence).

The V and J genes are TRBV7-6 and TRBJ1-1, with D maybe TRBD1 (6 bases). V lost 1 base and J lost 1, with 13 bases in between. This CDR3 is built from 16 residues. Germline loops: CDR1 SGHVS, CDR2 FNYEAQ. For the CDR3, the DNA is TGTGCCAGCAGCTTAGGGACAGAGCATTCGAACACTGAAGCTTTCTTT. Protein product: CASSLGTEHSNTEAFF. Filled out from reference TRBV7-6 and TRBJ1-1, the complete variable domain reads GAGVSQSPRYKVTKRGQDVALRCDPISGHVSLYWYRQALGQGPEFLTYFNYEAQQDKSGLPNDRFSAERPEGSISTLTIQRTEQRDSAMYRCASSLGTEHSNTEAFFGQGTRLTVV.

The genes are TRBV9 and TRBJ1-3; maybe TRBD1 (5 bases). With 3 bases removed from V and 0 bases from J, the gap between germline ends came to 10 bases. The CDR3 runs to 15 residues. Germline V gene lookup returns CDR1 SGDLS and CDR2 YYNGEE. CDR3 residues: CASSEGSSSGNTIYF. The CDR3 DNA follows: TGTGCCAGCAGCGAGGGGTCGAGCTCTGGAAACACCATATATTTT.

This chain connects TRBV28 to TRBJ2-2; D is ambiguous. The CDR3 contains 13 residues. Trimming shortened V by 5 bases and J by 7 bases, and 11 bases separated the two germline ends. Looked up from germline, CDR1 is MDHEN and CDR2 is SYDVKM. The CDR3 sequence is CASSHNMDGELFF. For the CDR3, the DNA is TGTGCCAGCAGTCACAACATGGACGGGGAGCTGTTTTTT. Combining the CDR3 with reference TRBV28 and TRBJ2-2 gives the whole variable domain DVKVTQSSRYLVKRTGEKVFLECVQDMDHENMFWYRQDPGLGLRLIYFSYDVKMKEKGDIPEGYSVSREKKERFSLILESASTNQTSMYLCASSHNMDGELFFGEGSRLTVL.

CDR3 bases: TGTGCCAGCAGCTCCAGCCATGAGCAGTTCTTC. Translation: CASSSSHEQFF. The chain uses TRBV11-2 and TRBJ2-1; D remains ambiguous. The CDR3 extends over 11 amino acids. V lost 4 bases to trimming and J lost 8 bases, with 6 bases between them. Germline V gives CDR1 SGHAT, CDR2 FQNNGV. Full variable domain (outside the CDR3, taken from reference TRBV11-2 and TRBJ2-1): EAGVAQSPRYKIIEKRQSVAFWCNPISGHATLYWYQQILGQGPKLLIQFQNNGVVDDSQLPKDRFSAERLKGVDSTLKIQPAKLEDSAVYLCASSSSHEQFFGPGTRLTVL.